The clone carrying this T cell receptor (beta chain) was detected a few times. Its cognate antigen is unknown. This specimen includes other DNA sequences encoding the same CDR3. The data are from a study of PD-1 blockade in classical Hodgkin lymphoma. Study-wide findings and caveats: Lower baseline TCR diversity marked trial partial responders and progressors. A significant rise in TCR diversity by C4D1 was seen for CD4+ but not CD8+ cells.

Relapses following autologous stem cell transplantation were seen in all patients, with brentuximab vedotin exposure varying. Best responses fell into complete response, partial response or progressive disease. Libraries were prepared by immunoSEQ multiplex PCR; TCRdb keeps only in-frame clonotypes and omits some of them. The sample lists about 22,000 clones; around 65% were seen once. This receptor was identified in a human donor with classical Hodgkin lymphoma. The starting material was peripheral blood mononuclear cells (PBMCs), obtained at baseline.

The CDR3 coding sequence is TGCGCCAGCAGCCAAGATGGGGCCCGGCAGGAGACCCAGTACTTC. As protein: CASSQDGARQETQYF. V gene TRBV4-3 combines with J gene TRBJ2-5, with D perhaps TRBD1 (5 bases). The V end lost 0 bases, the J end lost 5 bases, and 13 bases lay between the germline ends. The germline V gene encodes CDR1 LGHNA and CDR2 YSLEER. The CDR3 covers 15 residues.